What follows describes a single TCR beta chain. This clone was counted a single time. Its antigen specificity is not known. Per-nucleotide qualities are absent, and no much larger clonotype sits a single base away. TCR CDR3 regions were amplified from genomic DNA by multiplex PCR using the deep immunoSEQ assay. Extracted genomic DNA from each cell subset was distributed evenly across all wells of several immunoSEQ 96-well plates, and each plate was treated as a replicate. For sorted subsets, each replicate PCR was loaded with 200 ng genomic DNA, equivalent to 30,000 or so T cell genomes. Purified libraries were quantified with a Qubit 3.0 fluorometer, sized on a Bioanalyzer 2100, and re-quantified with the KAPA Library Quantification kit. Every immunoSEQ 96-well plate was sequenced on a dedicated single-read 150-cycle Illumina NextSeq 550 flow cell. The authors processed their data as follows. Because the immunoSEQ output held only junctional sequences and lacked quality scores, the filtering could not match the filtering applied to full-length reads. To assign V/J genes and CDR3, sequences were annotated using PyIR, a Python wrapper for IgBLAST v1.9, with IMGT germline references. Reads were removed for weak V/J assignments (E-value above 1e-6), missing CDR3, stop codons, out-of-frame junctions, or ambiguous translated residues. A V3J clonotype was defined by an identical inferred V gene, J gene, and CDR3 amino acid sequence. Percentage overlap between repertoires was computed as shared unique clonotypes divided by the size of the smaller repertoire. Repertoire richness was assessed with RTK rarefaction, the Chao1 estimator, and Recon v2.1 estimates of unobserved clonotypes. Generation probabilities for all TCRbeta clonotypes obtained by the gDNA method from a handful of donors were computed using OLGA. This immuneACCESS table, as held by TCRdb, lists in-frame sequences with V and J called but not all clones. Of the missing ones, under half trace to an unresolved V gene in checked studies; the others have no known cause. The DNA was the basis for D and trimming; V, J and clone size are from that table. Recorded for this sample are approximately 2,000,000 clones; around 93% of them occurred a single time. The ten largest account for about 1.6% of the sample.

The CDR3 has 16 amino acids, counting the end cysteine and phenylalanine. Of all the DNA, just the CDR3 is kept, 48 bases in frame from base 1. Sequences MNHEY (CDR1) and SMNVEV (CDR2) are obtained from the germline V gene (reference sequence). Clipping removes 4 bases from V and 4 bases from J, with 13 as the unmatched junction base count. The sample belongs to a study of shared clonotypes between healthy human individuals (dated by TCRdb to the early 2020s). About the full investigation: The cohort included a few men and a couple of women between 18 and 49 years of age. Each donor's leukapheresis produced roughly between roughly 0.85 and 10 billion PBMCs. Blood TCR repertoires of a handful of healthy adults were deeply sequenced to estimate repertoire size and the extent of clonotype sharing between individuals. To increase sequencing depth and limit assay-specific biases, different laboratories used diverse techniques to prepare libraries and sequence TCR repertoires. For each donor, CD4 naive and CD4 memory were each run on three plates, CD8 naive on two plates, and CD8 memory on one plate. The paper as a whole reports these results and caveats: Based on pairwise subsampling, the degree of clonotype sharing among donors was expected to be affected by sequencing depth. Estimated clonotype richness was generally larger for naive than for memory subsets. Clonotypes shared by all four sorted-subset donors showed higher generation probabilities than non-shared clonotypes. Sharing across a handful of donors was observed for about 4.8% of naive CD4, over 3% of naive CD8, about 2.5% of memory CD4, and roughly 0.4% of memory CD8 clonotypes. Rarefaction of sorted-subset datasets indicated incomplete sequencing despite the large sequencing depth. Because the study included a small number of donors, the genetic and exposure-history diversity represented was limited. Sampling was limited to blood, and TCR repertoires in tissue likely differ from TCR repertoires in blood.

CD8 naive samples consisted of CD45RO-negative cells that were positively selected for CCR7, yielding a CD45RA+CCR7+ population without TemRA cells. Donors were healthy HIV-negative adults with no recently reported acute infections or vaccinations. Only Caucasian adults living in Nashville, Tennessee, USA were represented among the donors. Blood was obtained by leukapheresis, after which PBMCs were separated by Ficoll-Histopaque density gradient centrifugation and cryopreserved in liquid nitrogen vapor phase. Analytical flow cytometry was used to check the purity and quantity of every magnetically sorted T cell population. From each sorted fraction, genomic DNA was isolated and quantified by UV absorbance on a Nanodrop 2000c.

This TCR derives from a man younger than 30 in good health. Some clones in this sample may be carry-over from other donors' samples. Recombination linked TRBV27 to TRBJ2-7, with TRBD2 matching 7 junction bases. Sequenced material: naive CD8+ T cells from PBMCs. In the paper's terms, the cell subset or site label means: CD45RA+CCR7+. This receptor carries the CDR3 CASSSAPPSGTYEQYF. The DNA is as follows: TGTGCCAGCAGTTCCGCCCCACCCAGCGGGACTTACGAGCAGTACTTC.